Reported below is one T cell receptor beta chain. The ends were cut back, 4 bases at V and 3 bases at J, with 20 bases in the middle. The CDR3 runs 17 residues. Germline CDR1 and CDR2: SGHNT and YYREEE (reference sequence). This sample was taken from a study of T cell repertoires in cytomegalovirus infection. Using its own MiXCR run on the reads, TCRdb lists one record per CDR3 protein. The sample shows around 260,000 distinct CDR3 sequences, roughly 26% of them seen only once. The clonotype originates from a human donor in good health (CMV status not recorded). Some clones in this sample may be carry-over from other donors' samples. Sequencing input: PBMCs. V and J are TRBV5-4 and TRBJ2-1, with D possibly TRBD2 on 6 matching bases. CDR3 sequence (DNA): TGTGCCAGCAGCCCCCGGGCGGGGACCAGAATCTACAATGAGCAGTTCTTC. Protein product: CASSPRAGTRIYNEQFF.